This is a list of T cell receptor beta chains from one sample in a study of cytomegalovirus exposure and HLA in healthy donors. Only in-frame clones appear in the TCRdb table, and some are missing; sequencing was by immunoSEQ multiplex PCR. The sample has roughly 81,000 clones, around four fifths seen once. Input material: PBMCs. Receptors originate from a boy aged 10-17 years in good health and CMV-seronegative. Each CDR3 is given with its conserved first and last residue. The D gene is left open where the match is weak. Where a row states a size, it is once, few, many or the class of an expanded clone; other rows omit it.

NA,TRBV30,TRBD2,TRBJ2-1,CAWSPLAGVNEQFF,TGTGCCTGGAGTCCACTAGCGGGGGTCAATGAGCAGTTCTTC
NA,TRBV28,NA,TRBJ1-4,CASRSAIEGIFNEKLFF,TGTGCCAGCAGGTCCGCCATCGAGGGAATCTTCAATGAAAAACTGTTTTTT
once,TRBV19,NA,TRBJ2-7,CASSRGEVAYEQYF,TGTGCCAGTTCTCGCGGGGAAGTGGCTTACGAGCAGTACTTC
NA,TRBV7-2,TRBD2,TRBJ2-3,CASSSGLAGVFDTQYF,TGTGCCAGCAGCTCAGGACTAGCGGGGGTCTTCGATACGCAGTATTTT
NA,TRBV6-5,TRBD1,TRBJ1-2,CASSSQGESYGYTF,TGTGCCAGCAGCTCACAGGGGGAAAGCTATGGCTACACCTTC
once,TRBV28,TRBD1,TRBJ1-1,CASTRTGVRKAFF,TGTGCCAGCACCCGGACAGGAGTAAGGAAGGCTTTCTTT
NA,TRBV6-1,TRBD1,TRBJ2-4,CASSATGGGSDIQYF,TGTGCCAGCAGCGCGACAGGGGGGGGGTCGGACATTCAGTACTTC
NA,TRBV30,NA,TRBJ2-7,CAWPYEQYF,TGTGCCTGGCCGTACGAGCAGTACTTC
once,TRBV4-1,TRBD2,TRBJ2-5,CASSPNRLAGAQTQYF,TGCGCCAGCAGCCCCAATAGACTAGCGGGAGCCCAGACCCAGTACTTC
once,TRBV18,NA,TRBJ1-5,CASSPQRADNQPQHF,TGTGCCAGCTCACCTCAGAGGGCGGACAATCAGCCCCAGCATTTT
NA,TRBV27,TRBD1,TRBJ2-5,CASKRQGQETQYF,TGTGCCAGCAAAAGACAGGGTCAAGAGACCCAGTACTTC
NA,TRBV6-5,TRBD1,TRBJ1-6,CASGEQGASDSPLHF,TGTGCCAGCGGGGAACAGGGGGCATCGGATTCACCCCTCCACTTT
NA,TRBV5-4,NA,TRBJ1-1,CASSFTGRTEAFF,TGTGCCAGCAGCTTTACAGGGAGAACTGAAGCTTTCTTT
NA,TRBV5-4,NA,TRBJ2-2,CASSLGGILTGELFF,TGTGCCAGCAGCCTGGGCGGGATCCTCACCGGGGAGCTGTTTTTT
NA,TRBV7-6,TRBD1,TRBJ2-7,CASSKDRGETYEQYF,TGTGCCAGCAGTAAAGACAGGGGAGAAACCTACGAGCAGTACTTC
few,TRBV4-2,TRBD2,TRBJ2-3,CASSQDLAGGPDTQYF,TGTGCCAGCAGCCAAGATTTAGCGGGAGGACCAGATACGCAGTATTTT
NA,TRBV6-1,NA,TRBJ1-1,CAIPGGGTEAFF,TGTGCCATTCCGGGGGGGGGAACTGAAGCTTTCTTT
few,TRBV30,TRBD1,TRBJ2-3,CAWSTGQGDIDTQYF,TGTGCCTGGAGTACGGGACAGGGGGATATAGATACGCAGTATTTT
NA,TRBV30,NA,TRBJ1-6,CAWNPSSYNSPLHF,TGTGCCTGGAACCCCAGCTCCTATAATTCACCCCTCCACTTT
NA,TRBV6-4,NA,TRBJ2-7,CASSESSYEQYF,TGTGCCAGCAGTGAGAGCTCCTACGAGCAGTACTTC
NA,TRBV9,NA,TRBJ1-1,CASSRTANTEAFF,TGTGCCAGCAGCCGGACAGCAAACACTGAAGCTTTCTTT
NA,TRBV6-5,TRBD2,TRBJ2-7,CASSYSREGREQYF,TGTGCCAGCAGTTACTCGCGGGAGGGCCGCGAGCAGTACTTC
NA,TRBV9,NA,TRBJ2-5,CASSVAGFETQYF,TGTGCCAGCAGCGTAGCAGGCTTTGAGACCCAGTACTTC
few,TRBV6-4,NA,TRBJ2-3,CASSDLPTDTQYF,TGTGCCAGCAGTGACCTCCCCACAGATACGCAGTATTTT
once,TRBV10-3,TRBD1,TRBJ2-5,CAIGIARGETQYF,TGTGCCATCGGGATCGCCAGGGGGGAGACCCAGTACTTC
NA,TRBV28,TRBD1,TRBJ2-5,CASRDRGETQYF,TGTGCCAGTCGGGACAGGGGAGAGACCCAGTACTTC
NA,TRBV6-5,NA,TRBJ2-7,CASSYLGGREYF,TGTGCCAGCAGTTACCTCGGCGGGCGTGAGTACTTC
NA,TRBV5-1,NA,TRBJ2-2,CASTRDTNTGELFF,TGCGCCAGCACCCGGGACACGAACACCGGGGAGCTGTTTTTT
NA,TRBV30,TRBD1,TRBJ1-4,CAWSAGQGANEKLFF,TGTGCCTGGAGTGCGGGACAGGGGGCTAATGAAAAACTGTTTTTT
NA,TRBV4-3,TRBD1,TRBJ1-6,CASSQDSTGEWGSPLHF,TGCGCCAGCAGCCAAGATTCAACAGGGGAGTGGGGTTCACCCCTCCACTTT
NA,TRBV29-1,TRBD1,TRBJ1-1,CSVEEEGAGTEAFF,TGCAGCGTTGAAGAAGAGGGGGCAGGCACTGAAGCTTTCTTT
NA,TRBV19,NA,TRBJ1-4,CASSTSTEKLFF,TGTGCCAGTAGTACCTCGACAGAAAAACTGTTTTTT
NA,TRBV27,NA,TRBJ1-5,CASSFGGKEQPQHF,TGTGCCAGCAGTTTCGGGGGAAAGGAGCAGCCCCAGCATTTT
NA,TRBV4-3,NA,TRBJ2-1,CASSQDLGTGGDEQFF,TGCGCCAGCAGCCAAGATCTCGGTACAGGTGGAGATGAGCAGTTCTTC
NA,TRBV5-1,NA,TRBJ1-1,CASSLAQGGTEAFF,TGCGCCAGCAGCTTGGCGCAAGGAGGAACTGAAGCTTTCTTT